This T cell receptor beta chain was identified during a study of Ad26.COV2.S vaccination and SARS-CoV-2 variants. Turning to the study itself: Ad26.COV2.S, an intramuscular injection, was given once or twice 56 days apart.

The CDR3 contains 12 residues. The V gene's germline CDR1 is MDHEN and CDR2 SYDVKM. V lost 6 bases and J lost 7, with 10 bases in between. Broader study findings: Recipients given vaccine exceeded placebo recipients in spike-specific TCR breadth. Total T cell responses were possibly underestimated by TCR breadth and depth analyses.

Assay used: immunoSEQ multiplex PCR; TCRdb lists only in-frame clones, some missing. This repertoire shows hundreds of thousands of clones, about 87% found once; its top ten account for about 6.4%. As to treatment: approximately 18 received Ad26.COV2.S at low or high dose, single or two shots; several received placebo; per-sample allocation not given. Specimens were obtained on day 63 following the first vaccine or placebo injection. As regards this clone: Its antigen is unknown.

The sequenced sample was peripheral blood, obtained in a trial of Ad26.COV2.S vaccine versus placebo. The receptor comes from a person aged 18-65 years who received the Ad26.COV2.S COVID-19 vaccine or a placebo. The rearrangement uses TRBV28 and TRBJ2-1; no reliable D call. The CDR3 protein is CASSISLNEQFF. CDR3 DNA: TGTGCCAGCAGCATAAGTCTAAATGAGCAGTTCTTC.